These T cell receptor beta chains were read from a single sample in a study of blood T cell repertoires in COVID-19. Method: immunoSEQ multiplex PCR; TCRdb's copy keeps in-frame clones and lacks some. The data hold some 490,000 clones, with around nine tenths observed a single time. The sequencing sample was made of PBMCs or T cells enriched from blood (not recorded which). These receptors were taken from a woman aged 55-70 years who had recovered from COVID-19. Both conserved end residues are part of each CDR3. Size tells how often a clone was seen (once, few, many) or the class of an expanded clone, and some rows leave it out.

>TRBV7-9|-|TRBJ2-1
CASSLDQGGQFF
>TRBV6-5|-|TRBJ1-4
CASSRGDAGSEKLFF
>TRBV13|-|TRBJ2-5
CASSDSGETQYF
>TRBV4-1|-|TRBJ1-1
CASSHIGTARAFF
>TRBV6-4|-|TRBJ1-6
CASSDSQGSSPLHF
>TRBV21-1|-|TRBJ1-3
CASSEGVRGCGNTIYF
>TRBV29-1|-|TRBJ2-2
CSVDGRRTGELFF
>TRBV5-4|many|TRBJ1-2
CASSLLGGQGVRNYGYTF
>TRBV19|-|TRBJ2-3
CASSIGIGTGGLSTDTQYF
>TRBV7-2|-|TRBJ1-6
CASRLPGTGNSPLHF
>TRBV18|-|TRBJ2-1
CASSYDRFQSQIYNEQFF
>TRBV18|once|TRBJ1-4
CASSPRRAEGEKLFF
>TRBV14|-|TRBJ2-5
CASSLTGLQETQYF
>TRBV27|-|TRBJ2-1
CASSLYEGTSNEQFF
>TRBV4-1|-|TRBJ2-3
CASSQDTGGASDTQYF
>TRBV5-4|-|TRBJ1-6
CASSSRTGKGSPLHF
>TRBV7-6|once|TRBJ2-5
CASSLVAGAKGETQYF
>TRBV7-6|-|TRBJ1-6
CASSLGSSYNSPLHF
>TRBV3-1/TRBV3-2|-|TRBJ1-6
CASSQTGSPLHF
>TRBV18|-|TRBJ1-1
CASSPVIVPAEAFF
>TRBV6-5|-|TRBJ2-3
CASSTPGQGTDTQYF
>TRBV2|-|TRBJ2-7
CASSEEGPTGQGGSYEQYF
>TRBV19|-|TRBJ1-4
CASTPRRTTNEKLFF
>TRBV29-1|-|TRBJ2-7
CSVDVASGASGEQYF
>TRBV15|-|TRBJ2-7
CATSRAGQANEQYF
>TRBV6-1|-|TRBJ1-2
CASSDRQYEYGYTF
>TRBV5-1|-|TRBJ2-1
CASSFSGGDYNEQFF
>TRBV2|-|TRBJ2-7
CASRTSGAYEQYF
>TRBV4-1|-|TRBJ2-7
CASSQVVKLYEQYF
>TRBV24-1|-|TRBJ1-2
CATSDRTGSGYTF
>TRBV27|once|TRBJ2-3
CASSSPGSGGDTQYF
>TRBV27|-|TRBJ1-6
CASSPGQGANSPLHF
>TRBV18|-|TRBJ1-2
CASSPRDRGTNYGYTF
>TRBV7-2|-|TRBJ2-6
CASSLVDRLTGANVLTF
>TRBV28|-|TRBJ1-2
CASSLRRGSNYGYTF
>TRBV18|-|TRBJ2-1
CASKGQTYNEQFF
>TRBV6-5|once|TRBJ1-5
CASSTTGWEPQHF
>TRBV19|-|TRBJ2-2
CASSIGGLARAELFF
>TRBV10-2|-|TRBJ1-1
CASSEQGRTEAFF
>TRBV2|once|TRBJ1-5
CASGGEVNQPQHF
>TRBV3-1/TRBV3-2|-|TRBJ2-1
CASRRGDNEQFF
>TRBV19|-|TRBJ2-2
CASSRQGTGELFF
>TRBV5-1|once|TRBJ1-4
CASSLSLGGEKLFF
>TRBV18|few|TRBJ2-5
CASSPGQGGETQYF